One sample yielded the 14 T cell receptor beta chains listed below, sequenced in a study of Ad26.COV2.S vaccination and SARS-CoV-2 variants. Generated by immunoSEQ multiplex PCR, the TCRdb table keeps only in-frame clones and is missing some. In the table there are a few hundred thousand clones, about nine tenths of which are singletons. This sample's treatment: some 20 received Ad26.COV2.S at low or high dose, single or two shots; about 5 received placebo; per-sample allocation not given. The samples were gathered on day 63 after the first injection of vaccine or placebo. The sample here was peripheral blood, taken in a trial of Ad26.COV2.S vaccine versus placebo. These TCRs come from a person aged 18 to 59 who received the Ad26.COV2.S COVID-19 vaccine or a placebo.

Notes on this clone: The sample has other DNA sequences that encode this CDR3 too. The chain combines TRBV9 with TRBJ1-1; the D is unclear. Germline lookup yields CDR1 SGDLS and CDR2 YYNGEE. This CDR3 contains 13 residues. Trimming took off 2 bases at V and 5 bases at J, with 10 bases between the two ends. CDR3: CASSVDTGTEAFF. The CDR3 DNA reads TGTGCCAGCAGCGTCGACACGGGGACTGAAGCTTTCTTT.

V is TRBV5-4 and J is TRBJ2-3; maybe TRBD1 (5 bases). CDR1 SGHNT and CDR2 YYREEE come from the germline V gene (reference sequence). The germline V and J ends were trimmed by 4 bases and 1 base, with 13 bases remaining between them. CDR3 length: 15 amino acids. CDR3 sequence (DNA): TGTGCCAGCAGCCCCCGCAGGGCCGGCACAGATACGCAGTATTTT. It specifies CASSPRRAGTDTQYF.

This clone was seen only once. The CDR3 sequence is CASSKRRYGSYEQYF. The CDR3 nucleotides read TGTGCCAGCAGCAAGCGGAGGTACGGCTCCTACGAGCAGTACTTC. The genes are TRBV9 and TRBJ2-7; possibly TRBD2 for D (5 bases). Between the trimmed V and J ends, which lost 4 bases and 0 bases, there was a span of 14 bases. The germline gives CDR1 SGDLS, CDR2 YYNGEE. The CDR3 runs to 15 residues.

The chain combines TRBV4-3 with TRBJ2-7; the match to TRBD1 covers 7 bases. There are 18 residues in the CDR3. The V gene end was trimmed by 5 bases and the J gene end by 0 bases; junction bases not matched to a gene: 16. The germline CDR1 and CDR2 sequences are LGHNA and YSLEER. CDR3 region: CASSMGRRQGGSSYEQYF. CDR3 DNA: TGCGCCAGCAGCATGGGACGTAGACAGGGTGGATCCTCCTACGAGCAGTACTTC.

In its sample, this clone was seen a few times. The chain links TRBV7-3 to TRBJ2-1; D perhaps matches TRBD2 (5 bases). The CDR3 is made up of 12 amino acids. The germline V and J ends were trimmed by 6 bases and 8 bases, with 11 bases remaining between them. Germline CDR1 is SGHTA and CDR2 is FQGTGA. CDR3 residues: CASSRVGDEQFF. Here the CDR3 DNA reads TGTGCCAGCAGTAGAGTCGGGGATGAGCAGTTCTTC.

The rearrangement uses TRBV27 and TRBJ1-5; TRBD1 is a possible D gene (6 bases). V lost 6 bases, J lost 0 bases, and 21 bases lay in between. The germline gives CDR1 MNHEY, CDR2 SMNVEV (reference sequence). The CDR3 is made up of 18 amino acids. CDR3 nucleotides: TGTGCCAGCAGCCAAAGTCTAAGAGGGGGTTATAGCAATCAGCCCCAGCATTTT. Its translation: CASSQSLRGGYSNQPQHF.

V usage is TRBV9 and J usage is TRBJ2-7; no reliable D call. The V gene's germline CDR1 is SGDLS and CDR2 YYNGEE. Trimming took off 0 bases at V and 3 bases at J, with 7 bases between the two ends. CDR3 size: 13 residues. The CDR3 reads CASSVVPGYEQYF. The CDR3 DNA follows: TGTGCCAGCAGCGTAGTCCCGGGCTACGAGCAGTACTTC.

The chain is built from TRBV9 and TRBJ2-3, with 8 bases identical to TRBD1. This CDR3 spans 15 amino acids. CDR1 and CDR2 from the germline V gene are SGDLS and YYNGEE. V shed 2 bases, J shed 5 bases, and the junction held 7 bases outside the gene matches. CDR3 residues: CASSVQGAYGDTQYF. CDR3 coding DNA: TGTGCCAGCAGCGTTCAGGGGGCCTACGGAGATACGCAGTATTTT. Full variable domain (outside the CDR3, taken from reference TRBV9 and TRBJ2-3): DSGVTQTPKHLITATGQRVTLRCSPRSGDLSVYWYQQSLDQGLQFLIQYYNGEERAKGNILERFSAQQFPDLHSELNLSSLELGDSALYFCASSVQGAYGDTQYFGPGTRLTVL.

The genes are TRBV7-2 and TRBJ1-2; 9 positions match TRBD1. CDR1 and CDR2 from the germline V gene are SGHTA and FQGNSA. The CDR3 totals 15 residues. The junction had 9 bases not matched to a gene; V was cut back by 6 bases and J by 4 bases. Here the CDR3 reads CASRGFGQGSYGYTF. The CDR3 DNA follows: TGTGCCAGCAGGGGATTCGGACAGGGGAGCTATGGCTACACCTTC.

This chain uses TRBV5-1 with TRBJ1-1; no firm D call. The CDR3 covers 15 residues. Germline assignment: CDR1 SGHRS and CDR2 YFSETQ. The V and J ends lost 3 bases and 1 base respectively, with 13 bases between them. CDR3 residues: CASSSGRDANTEAFF. The CDR3 DNA reads TGCGCCAGCAGCTCCGGGCGGGATGCGAACACTGAAGCTTTCTTT.

This sequence joins TRBV5-1 and TRBJ1-1; 8 bases match TRBD1. This CDR3 has 13 amino acids. Germline V gene data show CDR1 as SGHRS and CDR2 as YFSETQ. J was trimmed by 5 bases and V by 5 bases; bases with no gene match: 5. The CDR3 loop reads CASSLTGGTEAFF. The CDR3 nucleotides are TGCGCCAGCAGTCTTACAGGGGGGACTGAAGCTTTCTTT.

The rearrangement uses TRBV5-4 and TRBJ2-7, with no clear D. Trimming stripped 3 bases from V and 2 bases from J, with 12 bases between. Germline CDR1 is SGHNT and CDR2 is YYREEE (reference sequence). This CDR3 has 14 residues. DNA of the CDR3: TGTGCCAGCAGCTCGACCACCTCAACCTACGAGCAGTACTTC. It encodes CASSSTTSTYEQYF.

The chain carries TRBV21-1 and TRBJ1-1; TRBD1 is taken as the D call from the table, unchecked against the DNA. TRBV21-1 is noted as a pseudogene. CDR3 size: 15 residues. CDR3 sequence (DNA): TGTGCCAGCAGCAAAAGTGACAGGGGAGACACTGAAGCTTTCTTT. Its protein product is CASSKSDRGDTEAFF.

The chain uses TRBV5-4 and TRBJ1-3, with 7 bases matching TRBD1. Per the germline V gene, CDR1 is SGHNT and CDR2 is YYREEE (reference sequence). V shed 5 bases, J shed 0 bases, and the junction held 5 bases outside the gene matches. The CDR3 totals 15 residues. CDR3 DNA: TGTGCCAGCAGTTCCCCAGGGGGCTCTGGAAACACCATATATTTT. Translated, it gives CASSSPGGSGNTIYF.